Sequencing of this TCR beta chain was carried out in a study of molecular identifiers for immune sequencing clone quantification. Turning to the study itself: Replicates partitioned RNA from about 20,000 or 100,000 naive CD8 cells into five parts, sequencing four.

This CDR3 region has 15 residues. CDR1 is LGHDT, CDR2 YNNKEL, per germline (reference sequence). Study-wide points: In a background of about 1 million naive cells, spiked Jurkat TCR RNA from one cell was reportedly detectable.

TCRdb re-called the PCR reads through MiXCR, storing one row per CDR3 protein. The repertoire consists of approximately 550,000 distinct CDR3 sequences, with about 25% occurring once and the leading ten covering around 0.79%. Naive CD8 T cells underwent sorting with the CD8+CD4-CCR7+CD45RA+ definition. In the case of this clonotype: Its antigen is as yet unknown. A read error may be the cause here, since a much bigger clone is one base away.

The J gene is TRBJ1-5, the V gene TRBV3-1, with 9 bases lining up with TRBD1. The origin of this receptor is a human donor in good health. Some libraries in this study had Jurkat cell RNA spiked in. Sequencing was performed on naive CD8+ T cells from blood, with Jurkat cell RNA spiked in. Noted subset: FACS-sorted CD8+CD4-CCR7+CD45RA+ naive T cells. The CDR3 reads CASSQDATGGQPRHF. The CDR3 DNA is TGTGCCAGCAGCCAAGACGCGACAGGGGGACAGCCCCGGCATTTT.